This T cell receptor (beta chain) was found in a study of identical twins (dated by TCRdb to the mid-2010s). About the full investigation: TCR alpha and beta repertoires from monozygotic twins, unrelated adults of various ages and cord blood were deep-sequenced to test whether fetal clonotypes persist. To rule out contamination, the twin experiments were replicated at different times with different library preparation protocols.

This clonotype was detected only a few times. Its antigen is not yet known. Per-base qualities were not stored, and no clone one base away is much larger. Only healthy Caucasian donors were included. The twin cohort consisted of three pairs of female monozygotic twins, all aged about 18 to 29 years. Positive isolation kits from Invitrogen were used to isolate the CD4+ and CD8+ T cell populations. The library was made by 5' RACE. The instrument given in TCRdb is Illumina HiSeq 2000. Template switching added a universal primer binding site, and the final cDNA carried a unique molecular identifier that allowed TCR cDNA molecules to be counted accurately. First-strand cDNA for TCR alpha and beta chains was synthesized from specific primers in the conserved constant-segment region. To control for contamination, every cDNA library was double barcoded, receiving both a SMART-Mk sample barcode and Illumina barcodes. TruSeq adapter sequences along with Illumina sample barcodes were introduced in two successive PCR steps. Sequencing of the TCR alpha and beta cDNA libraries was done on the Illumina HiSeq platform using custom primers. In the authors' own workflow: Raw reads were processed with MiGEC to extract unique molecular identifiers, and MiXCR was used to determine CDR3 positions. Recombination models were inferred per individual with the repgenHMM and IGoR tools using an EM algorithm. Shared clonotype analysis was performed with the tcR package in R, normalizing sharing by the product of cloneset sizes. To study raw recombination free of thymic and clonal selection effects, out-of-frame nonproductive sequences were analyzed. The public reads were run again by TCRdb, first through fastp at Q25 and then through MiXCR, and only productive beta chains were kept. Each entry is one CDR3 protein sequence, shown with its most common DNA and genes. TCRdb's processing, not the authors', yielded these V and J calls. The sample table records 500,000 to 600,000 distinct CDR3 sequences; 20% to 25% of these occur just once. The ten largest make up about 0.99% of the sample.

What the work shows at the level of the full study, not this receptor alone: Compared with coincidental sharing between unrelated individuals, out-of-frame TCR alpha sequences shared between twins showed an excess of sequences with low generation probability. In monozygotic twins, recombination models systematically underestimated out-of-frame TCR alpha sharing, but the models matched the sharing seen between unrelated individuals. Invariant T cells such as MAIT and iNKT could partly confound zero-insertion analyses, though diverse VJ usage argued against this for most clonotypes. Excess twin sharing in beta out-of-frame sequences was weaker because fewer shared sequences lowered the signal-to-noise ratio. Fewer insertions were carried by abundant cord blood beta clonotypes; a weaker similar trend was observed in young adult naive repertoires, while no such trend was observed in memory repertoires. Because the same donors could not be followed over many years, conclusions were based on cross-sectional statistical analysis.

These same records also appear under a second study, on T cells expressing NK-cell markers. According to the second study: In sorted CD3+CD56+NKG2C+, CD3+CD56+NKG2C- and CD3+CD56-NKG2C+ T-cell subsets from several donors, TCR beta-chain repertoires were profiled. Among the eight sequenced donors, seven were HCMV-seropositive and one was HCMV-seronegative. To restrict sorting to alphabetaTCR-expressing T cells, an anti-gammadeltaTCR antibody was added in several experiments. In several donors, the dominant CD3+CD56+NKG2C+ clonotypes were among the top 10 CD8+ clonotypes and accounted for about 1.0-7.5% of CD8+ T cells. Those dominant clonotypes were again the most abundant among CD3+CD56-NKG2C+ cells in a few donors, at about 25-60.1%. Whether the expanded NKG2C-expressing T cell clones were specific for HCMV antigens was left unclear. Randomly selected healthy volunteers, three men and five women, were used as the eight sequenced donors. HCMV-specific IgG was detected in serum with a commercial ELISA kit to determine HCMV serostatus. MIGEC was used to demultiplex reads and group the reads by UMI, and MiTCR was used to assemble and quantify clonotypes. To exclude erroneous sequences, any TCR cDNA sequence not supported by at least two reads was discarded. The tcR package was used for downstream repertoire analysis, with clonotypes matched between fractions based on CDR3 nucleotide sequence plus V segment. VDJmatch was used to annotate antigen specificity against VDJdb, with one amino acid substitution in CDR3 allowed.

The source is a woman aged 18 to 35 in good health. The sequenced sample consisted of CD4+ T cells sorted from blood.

The bases are TGCAGCGTTGGACTAGCATCGGATACGCAGTATTTT. This encodes CSVGLASDTQYF. The chain links TRBV29-1 with TRBJ2-3; 7 bases in the middle match TRBD2. CDR3 length: 12 amino acids, cysteine to phenylalanine. Kept here is only the CDR3 DNA, which spans 36 bases and is read in frame from base 1. The germline V gene encodes CDR1 SQVTM and CDR2 ANQGSEA. At the junction V is shortened by 4 bases and J by 6 bases; bases outside the gene matches: 4.